What follows are 22 T cell receptor beta chains derived from one specimen sequenced in a study of breast tumors, draining lymph nodes, adjacent tissues. MiXCR, applied by TCRdb to the multiplex PCR reads, yields one record per CDR3 protein. The sample lists 100,000 to 150,000 distinct CDR3 sequences; 20% were seen once. Samples came from axillary lymph nodes draining the breast cancer. The sequenced sample was axillary lymph node tissue. The receptors originated from a female donor with breast cancer. Some clones in this sample may be carry-over from other donors' samples.

This clonotype was counted at least ten times. This sequence joins TRBV20-1 and TRBJ2-1; D is ambiguous. The germline V gene encodes CDR1 DFQATT and CDR2 SNEGSKA (reference sequence). V was shortened by 5 bases and J by 8 bases, with 16 bases between the two germline ends. The CDR3 is 13 amino acids. The CDR3: CSAPKTGTYEQFF. CDR3 sequence (DNA): TGCAGTGCTCCTAAGACTGGCACTTATGAGCAGTTCTTC.

Concerning this clonotype: A much bigger clone sits one base away, suggesting this may be a read error. The chain recombines TRBV6-1 with TRBJ2-1; D is unclear. V was clipped by 4 bases and J by 6 bases, with 16 bases between them. CDR1 and CDR2 from the germline V gene are MNHNS and SASEGT. The CDR3 has 15 amino acids. CDR3 residues: CASSVRKGPVNEQFF. DNA for the CDR3: TGTGCCAGCAGTGTAAGGAAGGGTCCAGTCAATGAGCAGTTCTTC.

Comments on this clonotype: Given a much more abundant clone one base away, this may be a read error. The chain employs TRBV5-6 and TRBJ2-2; D is perhaps TRBD2 (5 bases). The V end lost 1 base, the J end lost 4 bases, and 14 bases lay between the germline ends. Germline V lookup: CDR1 SGHDT, CDR2 YYEEEE. The CDR3 is 16 residues long. The CDR3 is CASSLYELEITGELFF. Here the CDR3 DNA reads TGTGCCAGCAGCTTGTATGAACTAGAGATCACCGGGGAGCTGTTTTTT.

This clonotype was observed at least ten times. This chain uses TRBV29-1 with TRBJ2-3; TRBD2 aligns across 9 bases. Germline V gene sequence: CDR1 SQVTM, CDR2 ANQGSEA. Trimming cost V 6 bases and J 2 bases; bases outside gene matches: 6. The CDR3 covers 14 residues. DNA of the CDR3: TGCAGCGTGGTTAGCGGGGGAAACACAGATACGCAGTATTTT. It is translated as CSVVSGGNTDTQYF.

Concerning this clonotype itself: A much larger clonotype is one base distant, so this may be a read error. The chain links TRBV15 to TRBJ2-1; D is unresolved. Germline CDR1 reads LNHNV; CDR2 reads YYDKDF (reference sequence). There are 15 residues in the CDR3. The CDR3 bases are TGTGCCACCAGCAGAGATTCGAGCTCCCACAATGAGCAGTTCTTC. Protein: CATSRDSSSHNEQFF.

This clonotype was picked up many times. The chain employs TRBV30 and TRBJ2-7; D remains ambiguous. The V end lost 0 bases, the J end lost 6 bases, and 12 bases lay between the germline ends. The CDR3 covers 13 residues. CDR1 is GTSNPN and CDR2 is SVGIG in the germline V gene (reference sequence). The CDR3 coding sequence is TGTGCCTGGAGTGTATTTGCCTTGGCCGAGCAGTACTTC. Its translation is CAWSVFALAEQYF.

This clonotype has a count of ten or more. This rearrangement joins TRBV12-3 or TRBV12-4 to TRBJ1-5; 7 bases fit TRBD1. V was clipped by 2 bases and J by 3 bases; unmatched bases: 4. This CDR3 region has 15 residues. CDR3: CASSLPGGNNQPQHF. Written as DNA, the CDR3 is TGTGCCAGCAGTTTACCAGGGGGAAACAATCAGCCCCAGCATTTT.

This clonotype was detected ten times or more. The chain has TRBV5-1 and TRBJ2-1; TRBD2 aligns across 8 bases. This CDR3 spans 15 amino acids. V shed 1 base and J 5 bases; nucleotides not matched to a gene: 5. The germline gives CDR1 SGHRS, CDR2 YFSETQ. The CDR3 nucleotides read TGCGCCAGCAGCTTGTCTCTAGCGGGCAACAATGAGCAGTTCTTC. As protein: CASSLSLAGNNEQFF.

This clonotype turned up a few times. Germline and junction disagree at one end, which may indicate a read error. This chain connects TRBV7-9 to TRBJ1-5, with 7 bases aligning to TRBD1. The germline V gene has CDR1 SEHNR and CDR2 FQNEAQ (reference sequence). The CDR3 spans 14 residues. CDR3 amino acids: CSSSQTGARQPQHF. DNA of the CDR3: TGTTCCAGCAGCCAAACAGGGGCTAGGCAGCCCCAGCATTTT.

As for this clonotype: This may arise from a read error, as a much more abundant clone is one base away. The chain links TRBV2 to TRBJ2-2; D might be TRBD1 (6 bases). V was trimmed by 6 bases and J by 6 bases, leaving 17 bases between them. This CDR3 spans 15 amino acids. Germline V gene sequence: CDR1 SNHLY, CDR2 FYNNEI. CDR3 nucleotides: TGTGCCAGCAGAAGAGACAGGTCGGGCGCCGGGGAGCTGTTTTTT. Protein product: CASRRDRSGAGELFF.

The table lists this clonotype with many counts. The CDR3 sequence is CASSPSRLAVEYEQYF. CDR3 nucleotide sequence: TGTGCCAGCTCACCATCTAGACTAGCGGTGGAATACGAGCAGTACTTC. This rearrangement joins TRBV18 to TRBJ2-7; 9 nucleotides match TRBD2. After removal of 2 bases from V and 4 bases from J, the junction contained 9 bases not matched to a gene. CDR1 is KGHSH, CDR2 LQKENI, per germline. The CDR3 is 16 amino acids.

This clonotype was counted many times. This sequence joins TRBV5-1 and TRBJ2-7, with a tentative D call TRBD1 (6 bases). With 4 bases removed from V and 4 bases from J, the gap between germline ends came to 18 bases. This CDR3 has 15 residues. Looked up from germline, CDR1 is SGHRS and CDR2 is YFSETQ. In DNA form, the CDR3 reads TGCGCCAGCAGCCCGGACAGTGCCTTTCGGTACGAGCAGTACTTC. It translates to CASSPDSAFRYEQYF.

This clonotype was found many times. V and J are TRBV5-6 and TRBJ1-6, with TRBD1 matching over 9 bases. The CDR3 extends over 15 amino acids. V lost 5 bases to trimming and J lost 10 bases; unmatched junction nucleotides: 10. CDR1 SGHDT and CDR2 YYEEEE come from the germline V gene. The CDR3 DNA follows: TGTGCCAGCAGTCCGGGACAGGGACTAAGCTCACCCCTCCACTTT. Translating it yields CASSPGQGLSSPLHF. Complete variable domain (other parts from reference TRBV5-6 and TRBJ1-6): DAGVTQSPTHLIKTRGQQVTLRCSPKSGHDTVSWYQQALGQGPQFIFQYYEEEERQRGNFPDRFSGHQFPNYSSELNVNALLLGDSALYLCASSPGQGLSSPLHFGNGTRLTVT.

This clonotype was observed many times. This chain links TRBV5-1 with TRBJ1-2, with 7 bases fitting TRBD1. Germline V gene sequence: CDR1 SGHRS, CDR2 YFSETQ. The CDR3 has 14 amino acids. V trimming: 3 bases; J trimming: 8 bases; junction bases outside the gene matches: 10. The CDR3 here is CASSWQGDSRGYTF. In DNA form, the CDR3 reads TGCGCCAGCAGCTGGCAAGGGGACAGCCGAGGCTACACCTTC.

Details on this clonotype: An end of the junction differs from the germline gene, which may be a read error. V gene TRBV3-1 combines with J gene TRBJ1-2; 9 bases are a match to TRBD1. CDR3 length equals 15 residues. The germline CDR1 and CDR2 sequences are LGHDT and YNNKEL (reference sequence). CDR3 bases: TGTGCCAGCAGCCCAGCCGGGACAGGGTCATATGGCTACGCCTTC. The encoded protein is CASSPAGTGSYGYAF.

This clonotype was counted many times. The V call is TRBV6-2 or TRBV6-3, the J call TRBJ1-6; weak D call: TRBD1 (6 bases). V was cut by 6 bases and J by 7 bases, with 10 bases left in between. This CDR3 is 13 amino acids long. Germline loops: CDR1 MNHEY, CDR2 SVGEGT. CDR3 protein: CASRDRSNSPLHF. The CDR3 DNA sequence: TGTGCCAGCAGGGACAGATCGAATTCACCCCTCCACTTT.

The gene calls are TRBV28 and TRBJ2-4, with TRBD2 matching over 15 bases. The germline V gene has CDR1 MDHEN and CDR2 SYDVKM. The CDR3 length is 18 residues. After removal of 5 bases from V and 8 bases from J, the junction contained 13 bases not matched to a gene. In DNA form, the CDR3 reads TGTGCCAGCAGTAGTACCGTCGGACTAGCGGGAGGGTTGGACATTCAGTACTTC. This sequence encodes CASSSTVGLAGGLDIQYF.

The CDR3, as DNA: TGTGCCGCCGGGGAACTAGCGGCCTGCGAGCAGTACTTC. It yields the protein CAAGELAACEQYF. The gene calls are TRBV6-5 and TRBJ2-7; TRBD2 matches at 8 bases. The V gene end was trimmed by 11 bases and the J gene end by 6 bases; junction bases not matched to a gene: 12. The CDR3 runs to 13 residues. Looked up from germline, CDR1 is MNHEY and CDR2 is SVGAGI.

At least ten counts were recorded for this clonotype. The V call is TRBV20-1, the J call TRBJ1-6; possible D gene TRBD1, 5 bases. Trimming took 2 bases from V and 7 from J, leaving 15 bases between them. The CDR3 is 15 residues long. CDR1 DFQATT and CDR2 SNEGSKA come from the germline V gene (reference sequence). CDR3 amino acids: CSARPVGLLNSPLHF. CDR3 nucleotides: TGCAGTGCTAGACCCGTGGGACTTCTCAATTCACCCCTCCACTTT.

This clonotype showed up just a few times. The rearrangement uses TRBV18 and TRBJ2-2, with TRBD2 identical over 9 bases. Germline CDR1 and CDR2: KGHSH and LQKENI. This CDR3 has 16 residues. J lost 3 bases, V lost 6 bases, and 8 bases had no gene match. This CDR3 reads CASSTSGRRDTGELFF. The CDR3 bases are TGTGCCAGCTCGACTAGCGGAAGGAGGGACACCGGGGAGCTGTTTTTT.

This clonotype came up many times. This chain joins TRBV20-1 and TRBJ2-3; D unclear. Germline V gene sequence: CDR1 DFQATT, CDR2 SNEGSKA (reference sequence). CDR3 length equals 16 residues. Trimming left V 1 base short and J 3 bases short, with 17 bases between. The CDR3 sequence is CSARVPGHRITDTQYF. The DNA of the CDR3 is TGCAGTGCTAGAGTTCCCGGGCATAGGATAACAGATACGCAGTATTTT.

The chain carries TRBV27 and TRBJ1-4, with D hard to call. V shed 5 bases and J shed 5 bases, with 12 bases lying between them. The CDR3 sequence is 14 residues long. The germline gives CDR1 MNHEY, CDR2 SMNVEV (reference sequence). The CDR3 protein is CASSLSLGNEKLFF. The CDR3, as DNA: TGTGCCAGCAGTCTCTCGTTGGGGAATGAAAAACTGTTTTTT.